Presented here are 23 T cell receptor beta chains from one specimen sequenced in a study of T cells after yellow fever vaccination. TCRdb recomputed calls from the 5' RACE reads with MiXCR, one row per CDR3 protein. This sample has 300,000 to 400,000 distinct CDR3 sequences, with approximately 12% found just once. Sequencing was performed on CD4+ T cells sorted from PBMCs, taken 15 days after the yellow fever booster vaccination. Source of these receptors: a man between 18 and 35 years old who received the YFV17D yellow fever vaccine.

This clonotype was seen more than once but under ten times. The chain combines TRBV9 with TRBJ2-3, with a possible D match to TRBD2 (6 bases). Per germline, CDR1 SGDLS and CDR2 YYNGEE. The CDR3 length is 14 residues. The V end lost 5 bases, the J end lost 6 bases, and 16 bases lay between the germline ends. The CDR3 nucleotides are TGTGCCAGCAGTGAGGGGCTAGCGTGGGATACGCAGTATTTT. Its translation: CASSEGLAWDTQYF.

V gene TRBV23-1 combines with J gene TRBJ2-5; TRBD1 matches 10 bases. TRBV23-1 counts as an open reading frame of uncertain function. This CDR3 is built from 16 residues. V lost 0 bases and J lost 3; bases outside the gene matches: 4. CDR3 DNA sequence: TGCGCCAGCAGTCAATCCGGGACAGGGGAAAAAGAGACCCAGTACTTC. Its translation: CASSQSGTGEKETQYF.

This chain uses TRBV5-6 with TRBJ1-2; D is ambiguous. Trimming removed 5 bases at V and 1 base at J, with 15 bases between. Germline V gene sequence: CDR1 SGHDT, CDR2 YYEEEE. The CDR3 extends over 15 amino acids. The CDR3 DNA reads TGTGCCAGCAGATCCCTCGATTTCTTTAACTATGGCTACACCTTC. Translating it yields CASRSLDFFNYGYTF. The full variable domain, with the rest looked up from reference TRBV5-6 and TRBJ1-2, is DAGVTQSPTHLIKTRGQQVTLRCSPKSGHDTVSWYQQALGQGPQFIFQYYEEEERQRGNFPDRFSGHQFPNYSSELNVNALLLGDSALYLCASRSLDFFNYGYTFGSGTRLTVV.

This clonotype was seen many times. This rearrangement joins TRBV29-1 to TRBJ2-5, with D tentatively TRBD1 or TRBD2 (5 bases each). Trimming pared 3 bases from V and 5 bases from J, leaving 13 bases between. There are 13 residues in the CDR3. The germline gives CDR1 SQVTM, CDR2 ANQGSEA. CDR3 protein: CSVDPGARETQYF. The CDR3 DNA reads TGCAGCGTTGACCCCGGGGCGAGGGAGACCCAGTACTTC. The whole variable domain, filled in from reference TRBV29-1 and TRBJ2-5, reads SAVISQKPSRDICQRGTSLTIQCQVDSQVTMMFWYRQQPGQSLTLIATANQGSEATYESGFVIDKFPISRPNLTFSTLTVSNMSPEDSSIYLCSVDPGARETQYFGPGTRLLVL.

This clonotype was counted at least ten times. The chain is built from TRBV7-2 and TRBJ2-4; TRBD1 matches 9 bases. Germline-derived CDR1 and CDR2 are SGHTA and FQGNSA. The CDR3 is made up of 13 amino acids. With V trimmed by 3 bases and J by 6 bases, 0 bases remained unmatched. DNA for the CDR3: TGTGCCAGCAGCTTGGGACAGGGAAACATTCAGTACTTC. Amino acids: CASSLGQGNIQYF.

A few counts support this clonotype. The CDR3 loop is CASSASGTANSPLHF. In DNA form, the CDR3 reads TGTGCCAGCAGCGCATCCGGGACAGCGAATTCACCCCTCCACTTT. The J gene is TRBJ1-6, the V gene TRBV9; 7 bases agree with TRBD1. Germline values: CDR1 SGDLS, CDR2 YYNGEE. V shed 3 bases and J 7 bases; nucleotides not matched to a gene: 7. The CDR3 contains 15 residues.

The chain recombines TRBV30 with TRBJ1-3; D not resolved. Looked up from germline, CDR1 is GTSNPN and CDR2 is SVGIG (reference sequence). V lost 4 bases and J 2 bases, leaving 9 bases between the germline ends. There are 13 residues in the CDR3. CDR3 DNA sequence: TGTGCCTGGACCGACTTTACTGGAAACACCATATATTTT. It codes for CAWTDFTGNTIYF. Supplemented by reference TRBV30 and TRBJ1-3, the full variable domain reads SQTIHQWPATLVQPVGSPLSLECTVEGTSNPNLYWYRQAAGRGLQLLFYSVGIGQISSEVPQNLSASRPQDRQFILSSKKLLLSDSGFYLCAWTDFTGNTIYFGEGSWLTVV.

The chain uses TRBV20-1 and TRBJ2-5; perhaps TRBD2 as D (6 bases). Deletions cut 5 bases from V and 4 bases from J, with 20 bases between. There are 15 residues in the CDR3. The germline V gene has CDR1 DFQATT and CDR2 SNEGSKA (reference sequence). The CDR3 loop is CSAGEPGVSAETQYF. As DNA, the CDR3 is TGCAGTGCTGGGGAACCGGGGGTCTCTGCAGAGACCCAGTACTTC.

The table lists this clonotype with a few counts. The gene calls are TRBV12-1 and TRBJ2-7; TRBD1, the D gene given by the table, was not confirmed from the DNA. TRBV12-1 is a pseudogene. The CDR3 totals 17 residues. CDR3 sequence: CASSPSAAGTGSFTRYF. CDR3 coding DNA: TGTGCCAGCAGCCCCTCGGCCGCCGGGACAGGGTCTTTCACTCGGTACTTC.

The table lists this clonotype with many counts. V is TRBV5-1 and J is TRBJ2-5, with TRBD1 matching over 8 bases. Germline lookup yields CDR1 SGHRS and CDR2 YFSETQ. CDR3 length equals 16 residues. V gave up 0 bases and J gave up 4 bases; unmatched junction bases: 8. CDR3 residues: CASSLGAGGGGETQYF. As DNA, the CDR3 is TGCGCCAGCAGCTTGGGGGCAGGGGGCGGCGGAGAGACCCAGTACTTC.

This clonotype was seen a handful of times. This rearrangement joins TRBV6-5 to TRBJ1-2, with 7 nucleotides matching TRBD1. CDR3 length equals 16 residues. The germline gives CDR1 MNHEY, CDR2 SVGAGI. Trimming at V came to 0 bases and at J to 8 bases, leaving 12 bases not matched to a gene. CDR3 in DNA: TGTGCCAGCAGTTACTCGAGATTAGGGGGCCCGGGGGGCTACACCTTC. It yields the protein CASSYSRLGGPGGYTF.

This clonotype was counted a single time. The CDR3 nucleotides read TGTGCCATCAGTTCGGGACAGGGCGTGAATCAGCCCCAGCATTTT. The encoded protein is CAISSGQGVNQPQHF. The chain carries TRBV10-3 and TRBJ1-5; 9 bases line up with TRBD1. Per the germline V gene, CDR1 is ENHRY and CDR2 is SYGVKD. The trim removed 5 bases at V and 4 bases at J, leaving 6 bases unmatched. The CDR3 has 15 amino acids.

This clonotype was counted ten times or more. The chain links TRBV7-8 to TRBJ2-7; TRBD1 matches at 8 bases. Germline V gives CDR1 SGHVS, CDR2 FQNEAQ. With V trimmed by 4 bases and J by 5 bases, 13 bases remained unmatched. The CDR3 consists of 16 residues. CDR3 nucleotides: TGTGCCAGCAGCTCGTCGCGGACAGGGTCTGGACACGAGCAGTACGTC. Translated: CASSSSRTGSGHEQYV.

The chain uses TRBV7-3 and TRBJ2-1, with D possibly being TRBD1 (5 bases). Trimming removed 5 bases from V and 6 bases from J, with 11 bases in between. This CDR3 is built from 13 residues. Germline V CDR1 and CDR2: SGHTA, FQGTGA. Written as DNA, the CDR3 is TGTGCCAGCAGCCTCACGACAGCCAATGAGCAGTTCTTC. Its translation: CASSLTTANEQFF.

The V and J genes are TRBV7-9 and TRBJ1-4; weak D call: TRBD1 (6 bases). CDR3 size: 15 residues. In germline, CDR1 is SEHNR, CDR2 FQNEAQ (reference sequence). V gave up 3 bases and J gave up 4 bases, with 12 bases separating them. CDR3: CASSFLGGNNEKLFF. DNA for the CDR3: TGTGCCAGCAGCTTCCTAGGGGGAAATAATGAAAAACTGTTTTTT. Complete variable domain (other parts from reference TRBV7-9 and TRBJ1-4): DTGVSQNPRHKITKRGQNVTFRCDPISEHNRLYWYRQTLGQGPEFLTYFQNEAQLEKSRLLSDRFSAERPKGSFSTLEIQRTEQGDSAMYLCASSFLGGNNEKLFFGSGTQLSVL.

CDR3 nucleotide sequence: TGTGCCAGCAGCTTAGACAGGAGCGGTGGCTACACCTTC. Its protein is CASSLDRSGGYTF. This chain uses TRBV7-2 with TRBJ1-2; a weak D match, TRBD1 (5 bases). The V end lost 1 base, the J end lost 7 bases, and 10 bases lay between the germline ends. Germline CDR1 and CDR2: SGHTA and FQGNSA. The CDR3 has 13 amino acids. Full variable domain (outside the CDR3, taken from reference TRBV7-2 and TRBJ1-2): GAGVSQSPSNKVTEKGKDVELRCDPISGHTALYWYRQSLGQGLEFLIYFQGNSAPDKSGLPSDRFSAERTGGSVSTLTIQRTQQEDSAVYLCASSLDRSGGYTFGSGTRLTVV.

At least ten counts were recorded for this clonotype. J is TRBJ2-3 and V is TRBV7-3, with TRBD2 matching over 12 bases. J lost 4 bases, V lost 4 bases, and 6 bases had no gene match. Germline CDR1 is SGHTA and CDR2 is FQGTGA. The CDR3 spans 16 residues. The CDR3 DNA reads TGTGCCAGCAGCTCCAGACTAGCGGGGGCCGCAGATACGCAGTATTTT. Encoded protein: CASSSRLAGAADTQYF.

This chain uses TRBV6-4 with TRBJ2-2; no clear D gene. V was pared by 6 bases and J by 0 bases, with 5 bases between. Germline values: CDR1 MRHNA, CDR2 SNTAGT. This CDR3 is built from 13 residues. CDR3 sequence reads: CASREANTGELFF. The DNA for the CDR3 is TGTGCCAGCAGGGAAGCGAACACCGGGGAGCTGTTTTTT.

This clonotype was seen a few times. The rearrangement joins TRBV20-1 to TRBJ1-6; no definite D call. The V gene's germline CDR1 is DFQATT and CDR2 SNEGSKA (reference sequence). V was clipped by 7 bases and J by 9 bases, with 7 bases between them. The length of the CDR3 is 10 residues. CDR3 nucleotides: TGCAGTGTCGGTCCTTCACCCCTCCACTTT. Translated, it gives CSVGPSPLHF.

This clonotype was picked up a small number of times. The DNA of the CDR3 is TGTGCCAGCAGCCAAGAACGCGGGACAGAGCGACACCCCCTATCCTACGAGCAGTACGTC. Its translation is CASSQERGTERHPLSYEQYV. The V gene is TRBV3-2, the J gene TRBJ2-7; no DNA check was done on the table's D call, TRBD1. TRBV3-2 represents a pseudogene. The CDR3 sequence is 20 residues long.

The chain carries TRBV7-9 and TRBJ2-6, with D possibly matching TRBD1 (5 bases). Trimming cost V 1 base and J 4 bases, with 14 bases left between them. Germline assignment: CDR1 SEHNR and CDR2 FQNEAQ (reference sequence). This CDR3 has 17 residues. The CDR3 is CASSLGPQGSGANVLTF. The CDR3 DNA is TGTGCCAGCAGCTTAGGACCCCAGGGATCGGGGGCCAACGTCCTGACTTTC.

This clonotype was counted between two and nine times. The chain employs TRBV20-1 and TRBJ2-7, with D possibly matching TRBD1 (5 bases). V was cut by 0 bases and J by 6 bases, with 9 bases left in between. The CDR3 is 12 amino acids. Germline CDR1 DFQATT, CDR2 SNEGSKA (reference sequence). DNA for the CDR3: TGCAGTGCTAGAGATCAACAGGTCGAGCAGTACTTC. It is translated as CSARDQQVEQYF.

This clonotype came up a few times. The chain has TRBV5-1 and TRBJ2-5; D remains ambiguous. This CDR3 is built from 16 residues. V was shortened by 0 bases and J by 0 bases, with 12 bases between the two germline ends. Germline assignment: CDR1 SGHRS and CDR2 YFSETQ. CDR3 nucleotide sequence: TGCGCCAGCAGCTTGGGGACCTGGACGGACCAAGAGACCCAGTACTTC. This codes for CASSLGTWTDQETQYF.